The rows below give T cell receptor beta chains drawn from one sample of a study of technical replicates of blood from a few donors. Clones were read by immunoSEQ multiplex PCR, and TCRdb kept only the in-frame ones, dropping some. The top ten hold roughly 5% of the sample, which has approximately 65,000 clones, approximately 83% seen once. Sequencing was performed on PBMCs. Receptors were obtained from a human donor in good health. Some clones in this sample may be carry-over from other donors' samples. CDR3s include the opening cysteine and the closing phenylalanine or tryptophan. Each record gives: V gene, J gene, clone size, CDR3 protein. Size values are once, few and many counts, or a class for expanded clones, and some rows have none.

V: TRBV25-1
J: TRBJ2-7
size: -
CDR3: CASIRVNGQGAGEQYF

V: TRBV2
J: TRBJ1-4
size: -
CDR3: CASRPPGGREKLFF

V: TRBV9
J: TRBJ2-3
size: -
CDR3: CASSGTGTDTQYF

V: TRBV27
J: TRBJ2-1
size: -
CDR3: CASSFWTSGSYNEQFF

V: TRBV14
J: TRBJ2-2
size: -
CDR3: CASSHPGLAGEWTGELFF

V: TRBV27
J: TRBJ2-3
size: -
CDR3: CASRTPGVGTDTQYF

V: TRBV29-1
J: TRBJ1-2
size: -
CDR3: CSVEERISGFGGYTF

V: TRBV7-2
J: TRBJ2-7
size: -
CDR3: CASSPRQGSYEQYF

V: TRBV18
J: TRBJ1-1
size: few
CDR3: CASSPPGREATEAFF

V: TRBV4-2
J: TRBJ2-3
size: -
CDR3: CASSLIAGTSTDTQYF

V: TRBV7-2
J: TRBJ2-7
size: -
CDR3: CASSPGGKTYEQYF

V: TRBV13
J: TRBJ2-7
size: medium-sized
CDR3: CASTLGPTGEYEQYF

V: TRBV29-1
J: TRBJ1-3
size: -
CDR3: CSASGNSGNTIYF

V: TRBV27
J: TRBJ2-7
size: once
CDR3: CASSPPGLMRYEQYF

V: TRBV6-6
J: TRBJ1-2
size: -
CDR3: CASKQDFSDGYTF

V: TRBV5-4
J: TRBJ1-2
size: -
CDR3: CASSLGDRGPTIYGYTF

V: TRBV20-1
J: TRBJ1-4
size: -
CDR3: CIFRVNEKLFF

V: TRBV11-3
J: TRBJ2-1
size: -
CDR3: CASSLFNNEQFF

V: TRBV20-1
J: TRBJ2-7
size: -
CDR3: CSASAQNEQYF

V: TRBV11-2
J: TRBJ2-1
size: -
CDR3: CASSPTARGGTYNEQFF

V: TRBV7-2
J: TRBJ2-2
size: -
CDR3: CASSLASGGGGELFF

V: TRBV2
J: TRBJ2-7
size: -
CDR3: CASRVGAYEQYF

V: TRBV6-1
J: TRBJ1-4
size: -
CDR3: CASLLGAGTNEKLFF

V: TRBV10-2
J: TRBJ2-7
size: -
CDR3: CASSSSKFKAGIDSYEQYF

V: TRBV7-3
J: TRBJ2-3
size: -
CDR3: CASSQRPSGGTGDTQYF

V: TRBV7-6
J: TRBJ2-2
size: -
CDR3: CASSLFAGPIKAGELFF

V: TRBV21-1
J: TRBJ2-7
size: -
CDR3: CASKGLAGEFPYEQYF

V: TRBV19
J: TRBJ2-5
size: -
CDR3: CASRSGGSETQYF

V: TRBV15
J: TRBJ2-5
size: -
CDR3: CATSRDGEGETQYF

V: TRBV4-1
J: TRBJ1-1
size: -
CDR3: CASSQQDRGRGTEAFF

V: TRBV7-9
J: TRBJ1-5
size: -
CDR3: CASSPQDSGNQPQHF

V: TRBV5-1
J: TRBJ2-3
size: -
CDR3: CASSQLPSTDTQYF

V: TRBV11-2
J: TRBJ1-1
size: -
CDR3: CASSFLQGLGTEAFF

V: TRBV2
J: TRBJ1-2
size: once
CDR3: CASRASFRGYTF

V: TRBV7-6
J: TRBJ2-1
size: once
CDR3: CASSLTRETYNEQFF

V: TRBV28
J: TRBJ2-7
size: once
CDR3: CASVGTSISSEQYF

V: TRBV30
J: TRBJ1-2
size: -
CDR3: CAWSGHTYGYTF

V: TRBV29-1
J: TRBJ2-7
size: -
CDR3: CSVVPLTSGTYEQYF

V: TRBV18
J: TRBJ2-2
size: -
CDR3: CASSPAGIPGELFF

V: TRBV10-3
J: TRBJ2-1
size: -
CDR3: CAISDEGITRVYNEQFF

V: TRBV7-3
J: TRBJ1-6
size: few
CDR3: CASSVGDRAYGSPLHF

V: TRBV5-6
J: TRBJ2-2
size: -
CDR3: CASSFSGRSTGELFF

V: TRBV30
J: TRBJ2-7
size: -
CDR3: CAWTSGAYEQYF

V: TRBV2
J: TRBJ2-3
size: -
CDR3: CASSELAGVTDTQYF